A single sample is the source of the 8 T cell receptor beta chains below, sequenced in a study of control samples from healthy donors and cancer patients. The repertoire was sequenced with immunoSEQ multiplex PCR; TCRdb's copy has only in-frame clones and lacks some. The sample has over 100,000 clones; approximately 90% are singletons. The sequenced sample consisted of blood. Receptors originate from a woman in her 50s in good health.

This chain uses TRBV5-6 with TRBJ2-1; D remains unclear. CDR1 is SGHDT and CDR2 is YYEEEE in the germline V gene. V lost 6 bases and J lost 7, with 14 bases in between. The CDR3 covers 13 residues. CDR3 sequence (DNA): TGTGCCAGCACCCCCTCCCTACAGAATGAGCAGTTCTTC. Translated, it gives CASTPSLQNEQFF.

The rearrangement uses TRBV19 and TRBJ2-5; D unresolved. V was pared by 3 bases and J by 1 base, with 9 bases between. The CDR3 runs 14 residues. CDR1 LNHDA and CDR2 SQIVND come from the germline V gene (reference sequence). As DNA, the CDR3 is TGTGCCAGTAGTATTTTGGGCCTCCAAGAGACCCAGTACTTC. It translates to CASSILGLQETQYF.

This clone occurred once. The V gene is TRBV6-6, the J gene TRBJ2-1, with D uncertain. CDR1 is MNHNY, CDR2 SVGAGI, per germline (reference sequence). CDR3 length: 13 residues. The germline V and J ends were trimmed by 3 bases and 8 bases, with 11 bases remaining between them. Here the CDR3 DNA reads TGTGCCAGCAGTTATAGAAGGAGCGATGAGCAGTTCTTC. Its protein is CASSYRRSDEQFF.

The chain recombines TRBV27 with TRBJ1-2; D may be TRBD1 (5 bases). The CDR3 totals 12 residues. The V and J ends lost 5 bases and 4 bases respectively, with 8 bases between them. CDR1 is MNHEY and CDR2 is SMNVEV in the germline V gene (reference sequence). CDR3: CASSRDGYGYTF. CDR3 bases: TGTGCCAGCAGTCGGGACGGCTATGGCTACACCTTC.

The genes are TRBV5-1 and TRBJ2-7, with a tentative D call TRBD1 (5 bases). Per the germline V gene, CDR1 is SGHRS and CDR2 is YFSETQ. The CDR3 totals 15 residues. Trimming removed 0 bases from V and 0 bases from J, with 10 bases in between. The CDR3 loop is CASSLGGLSSYEQYF. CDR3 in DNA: TGCGCCAGCAGCTTGGGGGGCCTCAGCTCCTACGAGCAGTACTTC.

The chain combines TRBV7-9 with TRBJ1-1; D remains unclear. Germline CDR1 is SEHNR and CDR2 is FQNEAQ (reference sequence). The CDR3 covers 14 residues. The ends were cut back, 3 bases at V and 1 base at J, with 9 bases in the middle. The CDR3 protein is CASSLPGSNTEAFF. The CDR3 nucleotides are TGTGCCAGCAGCTTGCCAGGCTCGAACACTGAAGCTTTCTTT. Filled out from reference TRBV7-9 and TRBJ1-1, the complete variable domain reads DTGVSQNPRHKITKRGQNVTFRCDPISEHNRLYWYRQTLGQGPEFLTYFQNEAQLEKSRLLSDRFSAERPKGSFSTLEIQRTEQGDSAMYLCASSLPGSNTEAFFGQGTRLTVV.

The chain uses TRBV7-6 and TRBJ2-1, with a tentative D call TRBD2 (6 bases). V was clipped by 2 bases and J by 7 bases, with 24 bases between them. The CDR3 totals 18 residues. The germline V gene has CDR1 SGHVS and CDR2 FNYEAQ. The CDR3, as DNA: TGTGCCAGCAGCTTAAGAGGGTGGGGGACTGGATACAGGAATGAGCAGTTCTTC. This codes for CASSLRGWGTGYRNEQFF.

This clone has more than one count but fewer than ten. In nucleotides, the CDR3 is TGTGCCAGCAGTCCCTTAGCCGGGGAGCTGTTTTTT. As protein: CASSPLAGELFF. The rearrangement links TRBV27 to TRBJ2-2; D uncertain. With 5 bases removed from V and 6 bases from J, the gap between germline ends came to 7 bases. The CDR3 covers 12 residues. Per germline, CDR1 MNHEY and CDR2 SMNVEV (reference sequence).